This T cell receptor (beta chain) is from a study of blood T cell repertoires in COVID-19. As for the study in general: Spain, Italy and the United States supplied samples that represented acute and convalescent COVID-19. Sources were T cells, B-cell-depleted T cells, or PBMCs; the material itself was cDNA or gDNA.

V shed 5 bases and J shed 4 bases, with 15 bases lying between them. This CDR3 region has 13 residues. Germline V gives CDR1 GTSNPN, CDR2 SVGIG (reference sequence). Authors' data handling: How many nucleated cells were present was estimated from reference gene primer amplification. Some clones are missing from TCRdb's copy, which holds only in-frame ones; the method was immunoSEQ multiplex PCR. The D gene and trimming were derived from the DNA, and the V and J assignments and clone size from that table. Of 250,000 to 400,000 clones in the sample, around nine tenths were seen once. The chain uses TRBV30 and TRBJ2-7; perhaps TRBD1 as D (7 bases). This clonotype was sampled from a man aged 55 to 70 who had recovered from COVID-19. Sequenced material: PBMCs or T cells enriched from blood (not recorded which). The CDR3 sequence is CAWATGRPYEQYF. The CDR3 nucleotides read TGTGCCTGGGCGACAGGGAGGCCTTACGAGCAGTACTTC.